Below, 22 T cell receptor beta chains from the same sample are listed, as sequenced in a study of blood T cell repertoires in COVID-19. Data came from immunoSEQ multiplex PCR; TCRdb stores just in-frame clones and leaves some out. The sample carries roughly 29,000 clones, 70% to 90% recorded once. Input material: peripheral blood. The receptor source for this set is a human donor in a cohort sampled during active COVID-19.

The CDR3 is CASSFGTSGGYEQYF. In DNA, the CDR3 is TGTGCCAGCAGTTTCGGGACTAGCGGGGGCTACGAGCAGTACTTC. The chain uses TRBV27 and TRBJ2-7; 14 bases fit TRBD2. Germline CDR1 and CDR2: MNHEY and SMNVEV (reference sequence). The CDR3 consists of 15 residues. J gave up 3 bases and V 3 bases, and 1 base lay outside the gene matches.

By share, this clone ranks as large. The genes are TRBV21-1 and TRBJ1-1; the table's D gene call, TRBD1, was not cross checked with the DNA. TRBV21-1 is a pseudogene segment. This CDR3 comprises 18 residues. CDR3 sequence reads: CASSKKSGQVTMNTEAFF. CDR3 nucleotide sequence: TGTGCCAGCAGCAAAAAGTCGGGACAGGTGACCATGAACACTGAAGCTTTCTTT.

V gene TRBV7-9 combines with J gene TRBJ2-3, with no clear D. The CDR3 is 12 residues long. V was cut by 5 bases and J by 5 bases, with 8 bases left in between. Germline CDR1 and CDR2: SEHNR and FQNEAQ (reference sequence). CDR3 protein: CASSPPGDTQYF. CDR3 sequence (DNA): TGTGCCAGCAGCCCTCCAGGAGATACGCAGTATTTT.

V usage is TRBV10-2 and J usage is TRBJ2-5; 8 bases fit TRBD2. Germline trimming cut 10 bases from V and 0 bases from J; bases unmatched to any gene: 4. The CDR3 extends over 13 amino acids. From germline, CDR1 is WSHSY and CDR2 SAAADI. The CDR3 region has the DNA TGCGCCACCCAGCGGGGGAACCAAGAGACCCAGTACTTC. Translation: CATQRGNQETQYF.

CDR3 sequence: CASSLPPGTNYGYTF. The CDR3 DNA is TGTGCCAGCAGTTTACCACCCGGGACAAACTATGGCTACACCTTC. The chain links TRBV28 to TRBJ1-2; D is possibly TRBD1 (6 bases). CDR3 size: 15 residues. The germline V and J ends were trimmed by 2 bases and 2 bases, with 12 bases remaining between them. Germline CDR1 MDHEN, CDR2 SYDVKM.

The chain joins TRBV10-3 to TRBJ2-2, with a weak D call TRBD1 (8 bases). Trimming pared 9 bases from V and 8 bases from J, leaving 13 bases between. This CDR3 contains 12 residues. Germline CDR1 reads ENHRY; CDR2 reads SYGVKD. CDR3 region: CAITGGLGELFF. CDR3 nucleotides: TGTGCCATAACAGGGGGACTAGGGGAGCTGTTTTTT.

This clone has only one observation. The rearrangement links TRBV4-3 to TRBJ2-1; tentatively, D is TRBD1 (6 bases). V dropped 4 bases and J dropped 2 bases, with 9 bases sitting between them. This CDR3 region has 14 residues. From germline, CDR1 is LGHNA and CDR2 YSLEER. The CDR3 loop reads CASSRGQPYNEQFF. CDR3 DNA sequence: TGCGCCAGCAGCCGCGGACAGCCCTACAATGAGCAGTTCTTC.

V and J are TRBV10-3 and TRBJ2-7, with TRBD2 matching 15 bases. The junction had 9 bases not matched to a gene; V was cut back by 8 bases and J by 1 base. The CDR3 contains 17 residues. CDR1 ENHRY and CDR2 SYGVKD come from the germline V gene. As DNA, the CDR3 is TGTGCCATCTCTGGGACTAGCGGGGGGCCCTATTCCTACGAGCAGTACTTC. Encoded protein: CAISGTSGGPYSYEQYF.

The chain employs TRBV6-5 and TRBJ2-5; tentative D call: TRBD1 (5 bases). There are 16 residues in the CDR3. The V gene lost 0 bases and the J gene lost 3 bases, with 14 bases spanning the gap. CDR1 is MNHEY, CDR2 SVGAGI, per germline. CDR3 sequence (DNA): TGTGCCAGCAGTTACTCTTGGGGCAGCCGGAAAGAGACCCAGTACTTC. It yields the protein CASSYSWGSRKETQYF.

A single count supports this clone. The chain is built from TRBV7-9 and TRBJ2-1; 13 bases fit TRBD2. The V and J ends lost 4 bases and 9 bases, in that order; junction bases with no gene match: 9. This CDR3 spans 16 amino acids. Germline-derived CDR1 and CDR2 are SEHNR and FQNEAQ (reference sequence). The CDR3 DNA sequence: TGTGCCAGCAGCTCCCAGAGACTAGCGGGGGGATCTGAGCAGTTCTTC. Amino acids: CASSSQRLAGGSEQFF.

The CDR3 region has the DNA TGTGCCAGCAGCCCCACTGGGGACAGGGGGGGGAATACGCAGTATTTT. Translation: CASSPTGDRGGNTQYF. The chain joins TRBV3-1 (or the pseudogene TRBV3-2) to TRBJ2-3; 11 bases line up with TRBD1. Germline assignment: CDR1 LGHDT and CDR2 YNNKEL (reference sequence). Germline trimming cut 4 bases from V and 7 bases from J; bases unmatched to any gene: 10. This CDR3 spans 16 amino acids.

The rearrangement links TRBV3-1 (or the pseudogene TRBV3-2) to TRBJ1-5; possibly TRBD1 for D (6 bases). Trimming removed 7 bases at V and 5 bases at J, with 15 bases between. The CDR3 is made up of 14 amino acids. The V gene's germline CDR1 is LGHDT and CDR2 YNNKEL (reference sequence). The CDR3 DNA reads TGTGCCAGCACCAACGGGGGGGCCGATCAGCCCCAGCATTTT. Protein sequence: CASTNGGADQPQHF.

The chain combines TRBV13 with TRBJ2-1; TRBD2 is a possible D gene (5 bases). The V and J ends lost 3 bases and 7 bases respectively, with 22 bases between them. CDR1 is PRHDT and CDR2 is FYEKMQ in the germline V gene (reference sequence). The CDR3 totals 17 residues. CDR3 in amino acids: CASSLRAWTPSNNEQFF. The CDR3 DNA reads TGTGCCAGCAGCTTGAGGGCGTGGACGCCAAGCAATAATGAGCAGTTCTTC.

The rearrangement joins TRBV7-2 to TRBJ1-5; unclear D gene. Germline V gene sequence: CDR1 SGHTA, CDR2 FQGNSA. The CDR3 loop spans 16 amino acids. V was shortened by 1 base and J by 0 bases, with 10 bases between the two germline ends. The CDR3 spells CASSLGAVYSNQPQHF. The CDR3 DNA follows: TGTGCCAGCAGCTTAGGGGCAGTTTATAGCAATCAGCCCCAGCATTTT.

In this sample, this clone turned up once. The chain uses TRBV30 and TRBJ1-4; D may be TRBD1 (6 bases). Trimming pared 3 bases from V and 6 bases from J, leaving 17 bases between. CDR1 and CDR2 from the germline V gene are GTSNPN and SVGIG (reference sequence). This CDR3 has 15 amino acids. The CDR3 coding sequence is TGTGCCTGGAGCCTGGGCAGGGGCACACATGAAAAACTGTTTTTT. Amino acids: CAWSLGRGTHEKLFF.

This clone was seen only once. The chain is built from TRBV3-1 (or the pseudogene TRBV3-2) and TRBJ1-3; TRBD1 agrees at 8 bases. Germline-derived CDR1 and CDR2 are LGHDT and YNNKEL (reference sequence). This CDR3 has 15 amino acids. The junction had 6 bases not matched to a gene; V was cut back by 6 bases and J by 2 bases. The CDR3 DNA follows: TGTGCCAGCAGGTCTCAGGGGGCCGCTGGAAACACCATATATTTT. Translating gives CASRSQGAAGNTIYF.

The CDR3 nucleotides are TGTGCCAGCAGCCAAGGACAGGGTCCGAGGGAGCTGTTTTTT. It specifies CASSQGQGPRELFF. This sequence joins TRBV7-3 and TRBJ2-2; 8 nucleotides line up with TRBD1. CDR1 is SGHTA, CDR2 FQGTGA, per germline. This CDR3 spans 14 amino acids. V lost 5 bases, J lost 9 bases, and 8 bases stayed unmatched.

The CDR3 loop reads CASSTGQGTPPGYTF. The CDR3, as DNA: TGTGCCAGCAGCACCGGACAGGGAACCCCTCCTGGCTACACCTTC. The chain employs TRBV21-1 and TRBJ1-2; TRBD1 is taken as the D call from the table, unchecked against the DNA. TRBV21-1 is noted as a pseudogene. The CDR3 is 15 residues long.

The chain uses TRBV7-2 and TRBJ2-1; 14 nucleotides align to TRBD2. V lost 5 bases and J lost 4; bases outside the gene matches: 4. The CDR3 has 16 amino acids. CDR1 is SGHTA and CDR2 is FQGNSA in the germline V gene. CDR3 in amino acids: CASSDGLAGGYNEQFF. DNA for the CDR3: TGTGCCAGCAGCGACGGACTAGCGGGGGGATACAATGAGCAGTTCTTC.

The chain has TRBV3-1 (or the pseudogene TRBV3-2) and TRBJ1-1, with 8 nucleotides matching TRBD1. The germline V gene has CDR1 LGHDT and CDR2 YNNKEL (reference sequence). CDR3 length: 14 residues. J gave up 6 bases and V 5 bases, and 8 bases lay outside the gene matches. The CDR3 protein is CASSSREQGAEAFF. In nucleotides, the CDR3 is TGTGCCAGCAGCTCCCGGGAACAGGGGGCTGAAGCTTTCTTT.

The J gene is TRBJ1-2, the V gene TRBV27; 7 bases fit TRBD1. Per the germline V gene, CDR1 is MNHEY and CDR2 is SMNVEV (reference sequence). The CDR3 totals 14 residues. The J segment lost 8 bases and the V segment lost 4 bases, leaving 10 bases of the junction unmatched. The CDR3 nucleotides read TGTGCCAGCAGTTCAGGTGAAGGGGGCGGCGGCTACACCTTC. Translating gives CASSSGEGGGGYTF.

The rearrangement uses TRBV6-2 or TRBV6-3 and TRBJ1-4; maybe TRBD1 (6 bases). Germline V CDR1 and CDR2: MNHEY, SVGEGT. The CDR3 contains 16 residues. Trimming pared 2 bases from V and 1 base from J, leaving 11 bases between. The CDR3 coding sequence is TGTGCCAGCAGTTACGGGGGCCGCAGAACTAATGAAAAACTGTTTTTT. It encodes CASSYGGRRTNEKLFF.